This T cell receptor (beta chain) was observed in a study of cytomegalovirus exposure and HLA in healthy donors. The primer mix had 60 Vbeta and 13 Jbeta primers. Some clones are missing from TCRdb's copy, which holds only in-frame ones; the method was immunoSEQ multiplex PCR. The table shows more than 150,000 clones, with roughly 78% occurring only once. Worth noting for this clone: The antigen is undetermined.

The V gene lost 6 bases and the J gene lost 2 bases, with 9 bases spanning the gap. Per germline, CDR1 SEHNR and CDR2 FQNEAQ (reference sequence). The CDR3 extends over 13 amino acids. Study-wide results and caveats: 87-base-pair reads could not separate some V segments, including TRBV6-2 and TRBV6-3.

This chain joins TRBV7-9 and TRBJ2-3; D uncertain. What was sequenced was PBMCs. The TCR was taken from a boy younger than 18 in good health and CMV-seronegative. The CDR3 DNA reads as TGTGCCAGCAGTCCCGTGGCCACAGATACGCAGTATTTT. Translation: CASSPVATDTQYF.